These T cell receptor beta chains were read from a single sample in a study of CD8 T cells in ankylosing spondylitis. TCRdb re-analysed the 5' RACE reads in MiXCR, keeping a single row per CDR3 protein. This table has about 160,000 distinct CDR3 sequences, around 43% appearing once. Sequenced material: synovial fluid, either unsorted or a sorted T cell fraction (not recorded which). These receptors originate from a male donor with ankylosing spondylitis. Each CDR3 is given with its conserved first and last residue. A D gene is named only where the DNA matches it firmly. Size is omitted from some rows. Given values are once, few, many or a class for expanded clones.

v_call	d_call	clone_size	j_call	cdr3_aa	cdr3_nt
TRBV2	.	few	TRBJ2-1	CASRDSGSLRGEQFF	TGTGCCAGCAGAGATAGCGGTAGCCTCAGAGGGGAGCAGTTCTTC
TRBV19	TRBD1	few	TRBJ2-7	CASSETGAIDGEQYF	TGTGCCAGTAGTGAAACAGGGGCCATAGACGGCGAGCAGTACTTC
TRBV20-1	TRBD2	many	TRBJ2-3	CSAPGPGTSWGDTQYF	TGCAGTGCGCCGGGGCCCGGGACTAGCTGGGGAGATACGCAGTATTTT
TRBV12-3/TRBV12-4	.	once	TRBJ2-1	CASSPGTNYNEQFF	TGTGCCAGCAGTCCCGGGACAAACTACAATGAGCAGTTCTTC
TRBV6-1	.	.	TRBJ2-7	CASSRDSPFSYEQYF	TGTGCCAGCAGTCGGGACTCACCGTTCTCCTACGAGCAGTACTTC
TRBV6-2/TRBV6-3	.	.	TRBJ2-3	CASTLGWGTDTQYF	TGTGCCAGCACCCTAGGTTGGGGCACAGATACGCAGTATTTT
TRBV7-9	.	.	TRBJ2-5	CASSLLKTQYF	TGTGCCAGCAGCTTATTGAAGACCCAGTACTTC
TRBV2	.	.	TRBJ1-1	CASILSTGTVNTEAFF	TGTGCCAGCATCTTGTCCACCGGGACCGTGAACACTGAAGCTTTCTTT
TRBV29-1	.	.	TRBJ1-2	CSVVGNGYTF	TGCAGCGTTGTTGGGAATGGCTACACCTTC
TRBV20-1	TRBD2	.	TRBJ2-1	CSARDWTGGSAYNEQFF	TGCAGTGCTAGAGATTGGACGGGGGGGTCTGCCTACAATGAGCAGTTCTTC
TRBV11-2	.	.	TRBJ1-5	CASSLGGGEYSNQPQHF	TGTGCCAGCAGCTTAGGAGGAGGAGAGTATAGCAATCAGCCCCAGCATTTT
TRBV7-7	.	.	TRBJ2-1	CASSRGRPSSYNEQFF	TGTGCCAGCAGCAGGGGTCGACCAAGCTCCTACAATGAGCAGTTCTTC
TRBV4-1	.	.	TRBJ2-4	CASSQLEDWARNIQYF	TGCGCCAGCAGCCAACTAGAAGACTGGGCCCGGAACATTCAGTACTTC
TRBV18	.	.	TRBJ2-3	CASSPILITDTQYF	TGTGCCAGCTCACCAATACTGATCACAGATACGCAGTATTTT